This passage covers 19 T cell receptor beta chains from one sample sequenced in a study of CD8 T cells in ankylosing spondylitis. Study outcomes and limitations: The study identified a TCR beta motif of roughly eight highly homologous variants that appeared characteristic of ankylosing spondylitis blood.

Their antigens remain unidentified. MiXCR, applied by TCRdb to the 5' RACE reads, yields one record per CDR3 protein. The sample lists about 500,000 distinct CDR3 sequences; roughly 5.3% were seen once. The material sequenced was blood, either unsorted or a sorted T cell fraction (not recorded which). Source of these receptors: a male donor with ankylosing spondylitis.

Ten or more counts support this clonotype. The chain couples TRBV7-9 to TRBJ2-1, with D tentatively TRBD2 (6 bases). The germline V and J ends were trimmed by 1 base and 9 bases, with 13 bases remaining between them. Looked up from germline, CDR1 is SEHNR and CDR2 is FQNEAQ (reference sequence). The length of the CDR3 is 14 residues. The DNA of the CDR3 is TGTGCCAGCAGCTTAGGGCGACTAGTAGGTGAGCAGTTCTTC. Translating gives CASSLGRLVGEQFF.

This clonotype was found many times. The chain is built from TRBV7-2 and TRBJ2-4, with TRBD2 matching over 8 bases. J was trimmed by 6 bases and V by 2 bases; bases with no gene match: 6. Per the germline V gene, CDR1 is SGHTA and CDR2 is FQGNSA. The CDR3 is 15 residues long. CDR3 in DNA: TGTGCCAGCAGCTTATCTAGAACTAGCGGAAACATTCAGTACTTC. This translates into CASSLSRTSGNIQYF.

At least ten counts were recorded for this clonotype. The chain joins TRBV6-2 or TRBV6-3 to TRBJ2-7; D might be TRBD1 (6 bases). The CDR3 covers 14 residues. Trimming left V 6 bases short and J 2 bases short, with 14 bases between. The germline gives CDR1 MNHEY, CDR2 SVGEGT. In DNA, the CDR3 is TGTGCCAGCAGCCCCCAGGGGAGCACCTACGAGCAGTACTTC. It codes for CASSPQGSTYEQYF.

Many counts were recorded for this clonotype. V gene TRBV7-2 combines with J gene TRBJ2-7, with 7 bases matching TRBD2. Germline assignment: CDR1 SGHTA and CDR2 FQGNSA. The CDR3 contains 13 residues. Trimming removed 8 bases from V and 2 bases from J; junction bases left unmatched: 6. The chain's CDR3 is CASGAGVPYEQYF. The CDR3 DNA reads TGTGCCAGCGGGGCGGGGGTCCCCTACGAGCAGTACTTC. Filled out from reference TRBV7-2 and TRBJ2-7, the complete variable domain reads GAGVSQSPSNKVTEKGKDVELRCDPISGHTALYWYRQSLGQGLEFLIYFQGNSAPDKSGLPSDRFSAERTGGSVSTLTIQRTQQEDSAVYLCASGAGVPYEQYFGPGTRLTVT.

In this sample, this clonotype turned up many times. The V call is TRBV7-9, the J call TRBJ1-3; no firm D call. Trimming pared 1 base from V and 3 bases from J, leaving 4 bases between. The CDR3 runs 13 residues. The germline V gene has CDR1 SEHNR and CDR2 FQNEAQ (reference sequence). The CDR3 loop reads CASSLGIGNTIYF. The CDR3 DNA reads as TGTGCCAGCAGCTTAGGGATTGGAAACACCATATATTTT. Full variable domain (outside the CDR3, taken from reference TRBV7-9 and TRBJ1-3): DTGVSQNPRHKITKRGQNVTFRCDPISEHNRLYWYRQTLGQGPEFLTYFQNEAQLEKSRLLSDRFSAERPKGSFSTLEIQRTEQGDSAMYLCASSLGIGNTIYFGEGSWLTVV.

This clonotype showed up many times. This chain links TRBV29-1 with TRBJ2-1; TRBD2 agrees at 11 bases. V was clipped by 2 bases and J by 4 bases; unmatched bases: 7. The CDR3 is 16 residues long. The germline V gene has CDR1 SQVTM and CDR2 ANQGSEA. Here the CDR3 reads CSVESGLAGLYNEQFF. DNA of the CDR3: TGCAGCGTTGAATCCGGACTAGCGGGTTTGTACAATGAGCAGTTCTTC.

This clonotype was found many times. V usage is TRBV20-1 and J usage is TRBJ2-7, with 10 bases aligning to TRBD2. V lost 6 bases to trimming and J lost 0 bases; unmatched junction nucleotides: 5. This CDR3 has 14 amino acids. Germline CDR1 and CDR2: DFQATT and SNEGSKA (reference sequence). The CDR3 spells CSAQGLADSYEQYF. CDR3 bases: TGCAGTGCCCAAGGACTAGCGGACTCCTACGAGCAGTACTTC.

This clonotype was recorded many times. CDR3 in DNA: TGCGCCAGCAGCTTGTCTTCGTGGGGCAGCCTCATGAACACTGAAGCTTTCTTT. It yields the protein CASSLSSWGSLMNTEAFF. The chain recombines TRBV5-1 with TRBJ1-1; TRBD1 might be the D (5 bases). The CDR3 has 18 amino acids. V lost 1 base and J 0 bases, leaving 19 bases between the germline ends. Germline V gene data show CDR1 as SGHRS and CDR2 as YFSETQ. The complete variable domain, with remaining parts taken from reference TRBV5-1 and TRBJ1-1, reads KAGVTQTPRYLIKTRGQQVTLSCSPISGHRSVSWYQQTPGQGLQFLFEYFSETQRNKGNFPGRFSGRQFSNSRSEMNVSTLELGDSALYLCASSLSSWGSLMNTEAFFGQGTRLTVV.

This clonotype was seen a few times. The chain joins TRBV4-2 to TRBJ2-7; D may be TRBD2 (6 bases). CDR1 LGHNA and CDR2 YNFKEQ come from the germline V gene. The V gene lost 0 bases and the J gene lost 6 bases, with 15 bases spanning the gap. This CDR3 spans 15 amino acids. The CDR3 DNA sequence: TGTGCCAGCAGCCAAGAGGTCGCGGGATTCTCCGAGCAGTACTTC. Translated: CASSQEVAGFSEQYF.

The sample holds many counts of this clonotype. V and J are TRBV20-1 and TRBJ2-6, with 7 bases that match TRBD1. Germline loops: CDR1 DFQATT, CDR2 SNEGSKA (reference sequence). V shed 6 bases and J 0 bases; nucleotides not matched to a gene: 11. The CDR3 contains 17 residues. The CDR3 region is CSARTGGGASGANVLTF. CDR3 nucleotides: TGCAGTGCCCGGACAGGCGGTGGAGCCTCTGGGGCCAACGTCCTGACTTTC.

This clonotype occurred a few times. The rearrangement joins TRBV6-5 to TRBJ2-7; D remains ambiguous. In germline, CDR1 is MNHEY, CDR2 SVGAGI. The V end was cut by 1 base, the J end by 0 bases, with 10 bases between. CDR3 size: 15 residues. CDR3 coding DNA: TGTGCCAGCAGTTACTACAAAGGCCCCTCCTACGAGCAGTACTTC. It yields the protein CASSYYKGPSYEQYF.

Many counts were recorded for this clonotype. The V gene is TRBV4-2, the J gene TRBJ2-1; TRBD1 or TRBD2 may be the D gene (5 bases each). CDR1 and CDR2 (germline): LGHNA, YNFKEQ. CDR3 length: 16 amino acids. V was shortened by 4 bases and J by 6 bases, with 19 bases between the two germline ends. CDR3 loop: CASSPSGTSGSNEQFF. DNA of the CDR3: TGTGCCAGCAGCCCGTCCGGGACGTCAGGGTCCAATGAGCAGTTCTTC.

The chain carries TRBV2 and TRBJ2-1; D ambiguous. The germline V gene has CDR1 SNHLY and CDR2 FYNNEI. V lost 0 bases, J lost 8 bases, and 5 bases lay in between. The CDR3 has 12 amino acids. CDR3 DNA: TGTGCCAGCAGTGAAGCCGCAGATGAGCAGTTCTTC. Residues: CASSEAADEQFF.

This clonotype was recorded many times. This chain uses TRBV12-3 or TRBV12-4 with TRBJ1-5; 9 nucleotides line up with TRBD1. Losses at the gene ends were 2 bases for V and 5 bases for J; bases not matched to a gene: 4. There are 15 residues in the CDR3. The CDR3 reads CASSLITGGDQPQHF. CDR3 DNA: TGTGCCAGCAGTTTAATCACAGGGGGCGATCAGCCCCAGCATTTT.

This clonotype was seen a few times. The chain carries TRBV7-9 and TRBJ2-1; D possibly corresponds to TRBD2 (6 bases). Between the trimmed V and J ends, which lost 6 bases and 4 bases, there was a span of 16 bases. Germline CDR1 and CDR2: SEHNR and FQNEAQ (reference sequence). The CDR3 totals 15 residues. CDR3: CASRNTYREYNEQFF. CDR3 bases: TGTGCCAGCAGAAACACCTACCGGGAGTACAATGAGCAGTTCTTC.

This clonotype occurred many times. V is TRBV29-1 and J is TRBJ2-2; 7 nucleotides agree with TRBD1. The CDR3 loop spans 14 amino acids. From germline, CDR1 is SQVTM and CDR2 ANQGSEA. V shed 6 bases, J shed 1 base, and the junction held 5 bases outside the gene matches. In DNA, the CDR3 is TGCAGCGTCAGCAGGGGGATGAACACCGGGGAGCTGTTTTTT. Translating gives CSVSRGMNTGELFF.

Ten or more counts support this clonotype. CDR3 in DNA: TGTGCCAGCAGTTTGACGCCGGGACTAGCGGGAGTAAAAGAGACCGGGGAGCTGTTTTTT. It codes for CASSLTPGLAGVKETGELFF. The J gene is TRBJ2-2, the V gene TRBV28; 14 bases line up with TRBD2. This CDR3 has 20 residues. In germline, CDR1 is MDHEN, CDR2 SYDVKM. The ends lost 3 bases at V and 5 bases at J; junction bases unmatched: 14.

The CDR3 nucleotides read TGCAGTGCTTTACGACTAGATACGCAGTATTTT. Its translation: CSALRLDTQYF. This chain links TRBV20-1 with TRBJ2-3, with D unclear. The germline gives CDR1 DFQATT, CDR2 SNEGSKA (reference sequence). The CDR3 spans 11 residues. V was trimmed by 5 bases and J by 5 bases, leaving 8 bases between them.

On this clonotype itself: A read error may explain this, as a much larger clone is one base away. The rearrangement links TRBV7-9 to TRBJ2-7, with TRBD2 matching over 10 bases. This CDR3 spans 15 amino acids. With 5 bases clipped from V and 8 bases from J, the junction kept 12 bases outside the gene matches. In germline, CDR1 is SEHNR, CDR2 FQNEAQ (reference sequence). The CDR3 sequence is CASSKTSGTRYQQYF. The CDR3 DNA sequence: TGTGCCAGCAGCAAAACTAGCGGGACGAGATACCAGCAGTACTTC.